This T cell receptor (beta chain) was identified during a study of blood T cell repertoires in COVID-19. The method was immunoSEQ multiplex PCR; TCRdb's version includes in-frame clones alone and lacks a portion of them. The data hold over 250,000 clones, with 80% to 90% observed a single time. This CDR3 is built from 16 residues. V lost 3 bases and J 0 bases, leaving 10 bases between the germline ends. The germline gives CDR1 SGHDT, CDR2 YYEEEE. This receptor was identified in a woman aged 45-60 years with acute or convalescent COVID-19. This chain connects TRBV5-6 to TRBJ2-6; no clear D. Source material: peripheral blood. CDR3 in amino acids: CASSSPDISGANVLTF. Written as DNA, the CDR3 is TGTGCCAGCAGCTCCCCCGACATCTCTGGGGCCAACGTCCTGACTTTC.